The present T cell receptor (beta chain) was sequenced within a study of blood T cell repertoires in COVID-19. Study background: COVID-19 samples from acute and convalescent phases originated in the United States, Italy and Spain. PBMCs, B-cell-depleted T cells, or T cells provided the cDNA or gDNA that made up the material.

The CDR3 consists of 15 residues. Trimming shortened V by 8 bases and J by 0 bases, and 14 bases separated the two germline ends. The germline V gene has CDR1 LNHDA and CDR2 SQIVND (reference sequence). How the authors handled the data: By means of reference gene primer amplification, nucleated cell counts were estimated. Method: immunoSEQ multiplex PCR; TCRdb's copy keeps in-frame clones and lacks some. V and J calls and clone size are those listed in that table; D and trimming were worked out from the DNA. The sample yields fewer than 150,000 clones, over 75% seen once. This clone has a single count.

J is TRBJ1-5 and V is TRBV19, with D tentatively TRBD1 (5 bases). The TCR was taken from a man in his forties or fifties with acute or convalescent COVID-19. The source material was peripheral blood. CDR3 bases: TGTGCCAGTTCGCCCGACAGTTCTAGCAATCAGCCCCAGCATTTT. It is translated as CASSPDSSSNQPQHF.